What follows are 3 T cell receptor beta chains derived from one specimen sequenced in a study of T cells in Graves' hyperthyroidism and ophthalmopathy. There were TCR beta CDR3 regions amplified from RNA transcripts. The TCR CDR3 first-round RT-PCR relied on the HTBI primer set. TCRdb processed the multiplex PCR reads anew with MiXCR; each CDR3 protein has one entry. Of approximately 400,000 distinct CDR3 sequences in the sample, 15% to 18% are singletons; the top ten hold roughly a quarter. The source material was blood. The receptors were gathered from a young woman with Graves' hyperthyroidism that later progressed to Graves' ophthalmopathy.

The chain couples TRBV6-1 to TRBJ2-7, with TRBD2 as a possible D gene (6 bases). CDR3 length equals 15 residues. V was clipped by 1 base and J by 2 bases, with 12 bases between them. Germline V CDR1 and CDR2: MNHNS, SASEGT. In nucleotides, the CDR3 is TGTGCCAGCAGTGAAGTTGAAGGGGAGGCCTACGAGCAGTACTTC. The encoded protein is CASSEVEGEAYEQYF.

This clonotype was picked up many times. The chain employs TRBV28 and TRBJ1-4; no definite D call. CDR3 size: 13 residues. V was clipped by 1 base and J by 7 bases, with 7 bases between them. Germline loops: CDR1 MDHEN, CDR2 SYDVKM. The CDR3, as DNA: TGTGCCAGCAGTTTATCGAACCGTGAAAAACTGTTTTTT. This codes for CASSLSNREKLFF.

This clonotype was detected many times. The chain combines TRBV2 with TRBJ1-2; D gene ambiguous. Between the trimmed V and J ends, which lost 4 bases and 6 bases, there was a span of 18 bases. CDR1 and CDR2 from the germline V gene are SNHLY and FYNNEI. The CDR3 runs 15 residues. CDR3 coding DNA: TGTGCCAGCAGTGGGCGGGGAGGCCCATTCAATGGCTACACCTTC. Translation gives CASSGRGGPFNGYTF. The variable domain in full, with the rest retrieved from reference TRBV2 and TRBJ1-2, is EPEVTQTPSHQVTQMGQEVILRCVPISNHLYFYWYRQILGQKVEFLVSFYNNEISEKSEIFDDQFSVERPDGSNFTLKIRSTKLEDSAMYFCASSGRGGPFNGYTFGSGTRLTVV.